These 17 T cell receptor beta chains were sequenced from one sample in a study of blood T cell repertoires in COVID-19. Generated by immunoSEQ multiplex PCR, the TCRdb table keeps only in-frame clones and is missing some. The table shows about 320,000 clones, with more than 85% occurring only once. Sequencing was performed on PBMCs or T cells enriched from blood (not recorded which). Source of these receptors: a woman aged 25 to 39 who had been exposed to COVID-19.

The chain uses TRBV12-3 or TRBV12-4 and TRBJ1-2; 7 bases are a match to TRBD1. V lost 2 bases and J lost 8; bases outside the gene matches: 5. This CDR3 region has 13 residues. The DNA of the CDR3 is TGTGCCAGCAGTTTACCGGACAGGCGCGGCTACACCTTC. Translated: CASSLPDRRGYTF.

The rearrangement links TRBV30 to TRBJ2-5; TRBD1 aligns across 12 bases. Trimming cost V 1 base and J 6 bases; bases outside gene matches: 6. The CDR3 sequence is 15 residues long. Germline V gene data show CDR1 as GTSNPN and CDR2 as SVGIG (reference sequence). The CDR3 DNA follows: TGTGCCTGGAGTGGCGGGACAGGGGGCCTGAAGACCCAGTACTTC. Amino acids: CAWSGGTGGLKTQYF.

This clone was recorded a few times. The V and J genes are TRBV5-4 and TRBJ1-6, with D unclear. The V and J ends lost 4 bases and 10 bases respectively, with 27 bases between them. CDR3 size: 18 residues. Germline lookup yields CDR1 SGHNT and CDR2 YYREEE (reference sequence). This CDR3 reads CASSPTGGFRPIWSPLHF. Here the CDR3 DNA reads TGTGCCAGCAGCCCGACGGGAGGTTTTAGGCCCATATGGTCACCCCTCCACTTT.

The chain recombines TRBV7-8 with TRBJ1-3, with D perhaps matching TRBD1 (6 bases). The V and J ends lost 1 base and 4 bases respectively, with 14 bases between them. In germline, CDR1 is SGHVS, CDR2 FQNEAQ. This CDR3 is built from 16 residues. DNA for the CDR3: TGTGCCAGCAGCTTAGTTGGGGGCGCGGAAGGAAACACCATATATTTT. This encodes CASSLVGGAEGNTIYF.

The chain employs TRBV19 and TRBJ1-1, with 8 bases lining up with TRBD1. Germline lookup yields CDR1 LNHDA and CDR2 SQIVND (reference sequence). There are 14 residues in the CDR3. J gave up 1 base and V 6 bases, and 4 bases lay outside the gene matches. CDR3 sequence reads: CASRPGQANTEAFF. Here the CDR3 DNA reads TGTGCCAGTAGGCCGGGACAGGCGAACACTGAAGCTTTCTTT. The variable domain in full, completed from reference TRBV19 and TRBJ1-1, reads DGGITQSPKYLFRKEGQNVTLSCEQNLNHDAMYWYRQDPGQGLRLIYYSQIVNDFQKGDIAEGYSVSREKKESFPLTVTSAQKNPTAFYLCASRPGQANTEAFFGQGTRLTVV.

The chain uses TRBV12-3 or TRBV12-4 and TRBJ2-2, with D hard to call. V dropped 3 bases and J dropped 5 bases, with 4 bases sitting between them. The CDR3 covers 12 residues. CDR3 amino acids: CASSFRTGELFF. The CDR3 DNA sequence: TGTGCCAGCAGTTTCCGGACCGGGGAGCTGTTTTTT.

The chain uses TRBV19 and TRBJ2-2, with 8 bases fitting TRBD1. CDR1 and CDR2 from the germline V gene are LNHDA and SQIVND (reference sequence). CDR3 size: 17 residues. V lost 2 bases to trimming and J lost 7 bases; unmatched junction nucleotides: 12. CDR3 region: CASSIRLGRGLGGELFF. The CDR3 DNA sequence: TGTGCCAGTAGTATAAGGTTGGGCAGGGGGCTTGGCGGGGAGCTGTTTTTT.

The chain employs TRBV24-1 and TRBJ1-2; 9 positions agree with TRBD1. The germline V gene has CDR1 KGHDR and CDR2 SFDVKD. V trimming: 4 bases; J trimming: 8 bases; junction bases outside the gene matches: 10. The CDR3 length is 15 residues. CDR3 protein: CATSDNDRGVSGYTF. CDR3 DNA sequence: TGTGCCACCAGTGACAACGACAGGGGGGTTAGCGGCTACACCTTC.

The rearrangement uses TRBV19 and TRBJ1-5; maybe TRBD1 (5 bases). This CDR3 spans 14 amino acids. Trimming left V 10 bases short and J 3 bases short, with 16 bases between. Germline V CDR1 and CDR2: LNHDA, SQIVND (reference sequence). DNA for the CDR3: TGTGCCACCAAAGGTGACAGCATCAATCAGCCCCAGCATTTT. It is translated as CATKGDSINQPQHF.

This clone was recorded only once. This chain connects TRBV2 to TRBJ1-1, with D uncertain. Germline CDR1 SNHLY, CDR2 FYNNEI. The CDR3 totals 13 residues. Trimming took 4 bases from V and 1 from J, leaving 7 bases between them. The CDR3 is CASSGEENTEAFF. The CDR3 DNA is TGTGCCAGCAGTGGGGAGGAGAACACTGAAGCTTTCTTT.

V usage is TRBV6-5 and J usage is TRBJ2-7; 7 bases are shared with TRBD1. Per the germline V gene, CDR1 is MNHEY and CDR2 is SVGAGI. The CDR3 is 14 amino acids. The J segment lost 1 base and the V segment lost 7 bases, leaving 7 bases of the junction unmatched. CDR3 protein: CASNVHRGSYEQYF. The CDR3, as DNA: TGTGCCAGCAACGTACACAGGGGATCCTACGAGCAGTACTTC.

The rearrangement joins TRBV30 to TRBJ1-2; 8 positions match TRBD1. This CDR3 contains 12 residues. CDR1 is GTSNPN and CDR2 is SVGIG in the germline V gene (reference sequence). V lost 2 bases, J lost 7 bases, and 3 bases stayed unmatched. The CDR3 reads CAWSWTGSGYTF. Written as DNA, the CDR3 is TGTGCCTGGAGTTGGACAGGGTCTGGCTACACCTTC.

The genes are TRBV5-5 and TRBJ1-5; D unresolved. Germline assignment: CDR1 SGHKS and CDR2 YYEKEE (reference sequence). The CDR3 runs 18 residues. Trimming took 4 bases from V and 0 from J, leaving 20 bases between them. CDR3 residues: CASSPKVSRIYSNQPQHF. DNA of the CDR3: TGTGCCAGCAGCCCCAAGGTATCCAGGATCTATAGCAATCAGCCCCAGCATTTT. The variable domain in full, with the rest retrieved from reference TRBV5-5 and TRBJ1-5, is DAGVTQSPTHLIKTRGQQVTLRCSPISGHKSVSWYQQVLGQGPQFIFQYYEKEERGRGNFPDRFSARQFPNYSSELNVNALLLGDSALYLCASSPKVSRIYSNQPQHFGDGTRLSIL.

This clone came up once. For the CDR3, the DNA is TGTGCCAGCACCATGCCGCCCGGCCGATGCGGAGAGACCCAGTACTTC. It translates to CASTMPPGRCGETQYF. The chain has TRBV3-1 (or the pseudogene TRBV3-2) and TRBJ2-5; D is unresolved. V dropped 7 bases and J dropped 4 bases, with 22 bases sitting between them. The V gene's germline CDR1 is LGHDT and CDR2 YNNKEL (reference sequence). The CDR3 consists of 16 residues.

The CDR3 reads CASSLAGRSFGNEQYF. CDR3 coding DNA: TGTGCCAGCAGCTTAGCGGGGCGTTCCTTTGGGAACGAGCAGTACTTC. V is TRBV7-6 and J is TRBJ2-7, with D possibly being TRBD1 (5 bases). CDR3 length: 16 residues. From germline, CDR1 is SGHVS and CDR2 FNYEAQ. V lost 0 bases and J lost 5, with 17 bases in between.

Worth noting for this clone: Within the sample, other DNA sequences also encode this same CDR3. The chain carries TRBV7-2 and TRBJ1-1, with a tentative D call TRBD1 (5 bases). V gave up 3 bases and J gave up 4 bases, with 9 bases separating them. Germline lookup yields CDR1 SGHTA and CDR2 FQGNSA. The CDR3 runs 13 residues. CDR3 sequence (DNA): TGTGCCAGCAGCTTGGGGGGAATCACTGAAGCTTTCTTT. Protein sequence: CASSLGGITEAFF. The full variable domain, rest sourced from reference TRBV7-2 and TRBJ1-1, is GAGVSQSPSNKVTEKGKDVELRCDPISGHTALYWYRQSLGQGLEFLIYFQGNSAPDKSGLPSDRFSAERTGGSVSTLTIQRTQQEDSAVYLCASSLGGITEAFFGQGTRLTVV.

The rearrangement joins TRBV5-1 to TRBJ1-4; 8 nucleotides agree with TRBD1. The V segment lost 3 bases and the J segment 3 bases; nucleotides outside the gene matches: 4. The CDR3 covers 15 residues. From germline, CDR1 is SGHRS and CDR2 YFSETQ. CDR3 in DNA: TGCGCCAGCAGCTCAGGGGGCCTAGCTAATGAAAAACTGTTTTTT. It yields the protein CASSSGGLANEKLFF.